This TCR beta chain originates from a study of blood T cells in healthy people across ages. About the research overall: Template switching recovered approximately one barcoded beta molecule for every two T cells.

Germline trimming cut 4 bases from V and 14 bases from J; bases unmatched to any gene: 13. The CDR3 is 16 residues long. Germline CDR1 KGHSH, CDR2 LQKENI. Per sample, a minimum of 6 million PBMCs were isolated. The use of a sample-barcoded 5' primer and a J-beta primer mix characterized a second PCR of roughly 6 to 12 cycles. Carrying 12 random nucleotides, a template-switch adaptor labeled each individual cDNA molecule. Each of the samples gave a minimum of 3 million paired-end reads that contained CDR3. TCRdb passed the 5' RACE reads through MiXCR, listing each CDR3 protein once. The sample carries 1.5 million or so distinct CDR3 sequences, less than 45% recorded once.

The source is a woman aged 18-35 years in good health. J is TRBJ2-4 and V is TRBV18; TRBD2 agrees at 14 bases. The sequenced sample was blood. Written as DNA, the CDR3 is TGTGCCAGCTCACTACAATCCGGGACTAGCGGGAGAAGGGAGTACTTC. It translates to CASSLQSGTSGRREYF.